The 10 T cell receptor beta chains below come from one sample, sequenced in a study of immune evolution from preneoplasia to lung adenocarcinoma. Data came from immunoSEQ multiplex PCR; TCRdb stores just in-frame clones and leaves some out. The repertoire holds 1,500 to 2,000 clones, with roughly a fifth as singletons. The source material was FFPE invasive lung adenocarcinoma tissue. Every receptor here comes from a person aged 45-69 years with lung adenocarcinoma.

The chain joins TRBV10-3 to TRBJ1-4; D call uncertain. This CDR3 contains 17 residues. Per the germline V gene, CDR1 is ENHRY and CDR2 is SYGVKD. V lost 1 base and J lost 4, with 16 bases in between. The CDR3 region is CAISEFRSSPNNEKLFF. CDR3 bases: TGTGCCATCAGTGAGTTTAGGTCAAGCCCGAATAATGAAAAACTGTTTTTT.

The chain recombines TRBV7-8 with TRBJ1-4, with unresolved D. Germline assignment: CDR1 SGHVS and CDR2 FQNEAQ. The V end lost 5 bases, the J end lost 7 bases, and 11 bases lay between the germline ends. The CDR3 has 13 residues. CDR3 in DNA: TGTGCCAGCAGCGACGGAGGAGGTGAAAAACTGTTTTTT. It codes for CASSDGGGEKLFF.

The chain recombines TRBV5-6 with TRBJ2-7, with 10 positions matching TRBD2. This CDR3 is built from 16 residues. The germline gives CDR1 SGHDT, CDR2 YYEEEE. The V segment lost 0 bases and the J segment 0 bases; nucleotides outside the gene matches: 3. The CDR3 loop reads CASSLGLAGASYEQYF. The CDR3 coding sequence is TGTGCCAGCAGCTTGGGGCTAGCGGGGGCCTCCTACGAGCAGTACTTC.

The CDR3 reads CASSLAGAGNTIYF. The CDR3 bases are TGTGCCAGCAGTTTGGCGGGGGCTGGAAACACCATATATTTT. V is TRBV27 and J is TRBJ1-3, with a weak D call TRBD1 (5 bases). The CDR3 covers 14 residues. The V gene's germline CDR1 is MNHEY and CDR2 SMNVEV (reference sequence). Trimming took 3 bases from V and 2 from J, leaving 8 bases between them.

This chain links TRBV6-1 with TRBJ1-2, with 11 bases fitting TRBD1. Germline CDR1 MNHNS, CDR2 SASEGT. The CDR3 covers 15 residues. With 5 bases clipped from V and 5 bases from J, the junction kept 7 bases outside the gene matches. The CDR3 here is CASSPGQGAQYGYTF. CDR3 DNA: TGTGCCAGCAGTCCAGGACAGGGGGCACAATATGGCTACACCTTC.

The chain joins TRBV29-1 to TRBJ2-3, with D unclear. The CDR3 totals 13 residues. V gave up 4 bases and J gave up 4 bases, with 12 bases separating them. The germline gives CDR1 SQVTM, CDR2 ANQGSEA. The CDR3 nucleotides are TGCAGCGTTGCATCCAGCAGGTCAGATACGCAGTATTTT. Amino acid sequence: CSVASSRSDTQYF.

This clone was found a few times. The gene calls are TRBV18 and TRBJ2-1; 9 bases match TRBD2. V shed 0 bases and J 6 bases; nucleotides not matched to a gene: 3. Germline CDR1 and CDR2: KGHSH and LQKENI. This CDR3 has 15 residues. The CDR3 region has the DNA TGTGCCAGCTCACCACCGGTGACTAGCGGCAATGAGCAGTTCTTC. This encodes CASSPPVTSGNEQFF. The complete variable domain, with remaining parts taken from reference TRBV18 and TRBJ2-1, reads NAGVMQNPRHLVRRRGQEARLRCSPMKGHSHVYWYRQLPEEGLKFMVYLQKENIIDESGMPKERFSAEFPKEGPSILRIQQVVRGDSAAYFCASSPPVTSGNEQFFGPGTRLTVL.

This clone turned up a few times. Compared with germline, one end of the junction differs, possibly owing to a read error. CDR3 region: CTSRTGTQSYEQYF. CDR3 in DNA: TGTACCAGTAGGACCGGGACACAGTCCTACGAGCAGTACTTC. V is TRBV2 and J is TRBJ2-7, with D perhaps TRBD1 (6 bases). The length of the CDR3 is 14 residues. Germline-derived CDR1 and CDR2 are SNHLY and FYNNEI.

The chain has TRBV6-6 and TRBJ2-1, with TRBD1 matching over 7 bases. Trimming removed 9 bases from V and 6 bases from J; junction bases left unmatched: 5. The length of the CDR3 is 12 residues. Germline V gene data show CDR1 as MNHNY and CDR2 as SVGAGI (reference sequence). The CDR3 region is CASLRTGNEQFF. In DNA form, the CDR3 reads TGTGCCAGTCTGCGGACAGGCAATGAGCAGTTCTTC.

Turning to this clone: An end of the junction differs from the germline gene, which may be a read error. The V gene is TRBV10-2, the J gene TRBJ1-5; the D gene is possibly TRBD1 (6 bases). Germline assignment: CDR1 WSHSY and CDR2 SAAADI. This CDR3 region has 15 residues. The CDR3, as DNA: TGCGCCAGCACTGAGGGGGGTTTTAGCAATCAGCCCCAGCATTTT. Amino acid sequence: CASTEGGFSNQPQHF.